This T cell receptor beta chain was documented in a study of blood T cell repertoires in COVID-19. Study information: Whether acute or convalescent, the COVID-19 samples came from the United States, Italy and Spain.

This clone occurred once. V was cut by 3 bases and J by 0 bases, with 8 bases left in between. Germline V CDR1 and CDR2: SGHRS, YFSETQ. The CDR3 consists of 14 residues. Using immunoSEQ multiplex PCR, the repertoire was profiled, and TCRdb retains in-frame clones only, with some absent. Found here are about 150,000 clones, around four fifths of them singletons; the top ten hold approximately 8.2%. The receptor's source is an elderly woman with COVID-19, enrolled during active disease. Sequencing was performed on peripheral blood. This chain connects TRBV5-1 to TRBJ2-3, with D perhaps TRBD2 (5 bases). The CDR3 loop is CASSSRTSTDTQYF. The CDR3 nucleotides read TGCGCCAGCAGCTCCCGGACTAGCACAGATACGCAGTATTTT. Full variable domain (missing parts from reference TRBV5-1 and TRBJ2-3): KAGVTQTPRYLIKTRGQQVTLSCSPISGHRSVSWYQQTPGQGLQFLFEYFSETQRNKGNFPGRFSGRQFSNSRSEMNVSTLELGDSALYLCASSSRTSTDTQYFGPGTRLTVL.